This entry concerns a single T cell receptor beta chain. No antigen is known for it. Per-base quality was not reported, and no clone a single base away is much larger than it. The sample is drawn from a study of cytomegalovirus exposure and HLA in healthy donors (dated by TCRdb to the late 2010s). Regarding the complete study: An earlier analysis of roughly 570 of the donors reported 276 Gb of sequence data and around 110 million unique TCR beta sequences obtained from around 170 million T cells. Roughly five DR-DQ haplotypes were handled as single units for association and clustering because linkage in the cohort was strong. About 300 gigabases of sequencing data and around 85 million unique TCR sequences made up an early release that covered over 550 HLA-typed donors. Typing coverage varied by locus: roughly 620-630 donors for A, B, C, DRB1 and DQB1; approximately 500 for DQA1; about 600 for DPA1; around 490 for DPB1. The study combined high-throughput TCR immunosequencing, statistical association of individual TCRs with disease status, and machine learning to predict cytomegalovirus infection status. In the later analysis, no new phenotypic data were used to find candidate immune exposures; instead, reliance was placed on TCR beta sequences and their occurrence across donors. Alongside the repertoire data, information on donor age, sex, ethnicity and CMV serostatus was compiled. In an earlier analysis of a few hundred of the donors, high-throughput TCR beta sequencing was used to judge whether each TCR beta V gene segment behaved as functional or pseudogenic. The genetic ancestry cluster associated with self-reported Caucasian donors included about four fifths of the roughly 360 genotyped donors. On average, around 240,000 unique TCR beta nucleotide sequences were sequenced per donor among roughly 430 genotyped donors of the cohort, with roughly 20% of those sequences being non-productive. The study profiled the T cell repertoires of about 640 subjects by immunosequencing and related them to cytomegalovirus serostatus. In addition to the first cohort of roughly 670 subjects, a separate validation cohort of around 110 different subjects was used. A later analysis re-analyzed previously published TCR beta repertoires from roughly 690 donors and added high-resolution HLA genotyping to study TCR occurrence patterns. Genome-wide SNP genotypes for about 55% of the 666 donors were used in a later genetic analysis, which treated that subset as a discovery cohort. Every discovery cohort repertoire had been produced on one sequencing platform. Both class I and class II loci were covered by HLA typing, at four-digit resolution. The study aimed to test whether cataloging public T cell receptors could reveal signatures of past pathogen exposure.

The cohort was made up of 500 to 800 healthy bone marrow donors. Cohort members were all nominally healthy when sampled, although unrecorded immune exposures were likely present. The donor was CMV seronegative and was included in the group of around 320 seronegative cohort members. Every donor gave a peripheral blood sample, and the peripheral blood mononuclear cells from that sample were used for TCR beta sequencing. Genomic DNA extraction from the blood cell samples was performed with the Qiagen DNeasy Blood Extraction Kit. Libraries came from the immunoSEQ multiplex PCR assay. A mixture of 60 forward primers for TCR Vbeta segments and 13 reverse primers for TCR Jbeta segments was used in the multiplex PCR. The CDR3 region of rearranged TCR beta genes was amplified from genomic DNA by a multiplex PCR assay. The Illumina HiSeq System was used to sequence the amplified TCR beta libraries as 87-base-pair reads. Concerning the study's data processing: Across the 700 or so repertoires, a later analysis counted 75 million to 90 million unique TCR beta chains, 9 million to 14 million of which were shared by at least two donors. Raw reads were error-corrected and collapsed into unique sequences with a nearest-neighbor algorithm that merged closely related sequences to remove PCR and sequencing errors. To assign V, D and J gene segments, CDR3 sequences were aligned to IMGT reference sequences. For a sequence to be retained, a match of at least six nucleotides to both a V gene segment and a J gene segment was required. Rearrangements were classified as productive when the CDR3 lacked stop codons and remained in frame with V and J, and all other rearrangements were classified as non-productive. CDR3 was defined by IMGT convention, running from the second conserved V-encoded cysteine to the conserved J-encoded phenylalanine. The earlier analysis of some 540 of the donors excluded any sequence lacking an unambiguous match to a single V gene segment. An earlier analysis of 450 to 650 of the donors called V segments functional above 56.7% productive rearrangements and segregating when the between-donor standard deviation exceeded 5%. A statistical classification framework was developed to diagnose cytomegalovirus status using the catalog of TCR beta chain sequences. A later analysis assigned V and J genes by comparing TCR nucleotide sequences with IMGT/GENE-DB human TR gene sequences. Using the TCRdist pipeline, a later analysis assigned CDR3 sequences along with most-parsimonious VDJ recombination scenarios. A later analysis defined each TCR beta chain by its CDR3 amino acid sequence plus V-gene family, and excluded reads lacking a unique V-gene family. A later analysis removed 592 highly shared, low-generation-probability nucleotide sequences to deal with suspected cross-contamination and a sequencing artifact. A later analysis calculated a clonal expansion index for each public chain from normalized within-repertoire ranks of inferred template counts. Generation probabilities in a later analysis came from a VDJ recombination model fitted to out-of-frame rearrangements, and those results were checked against IGoR. A later analysis scored TCR-TCR, TCR-HLA and TCR-CMV co-occurrence with hypergeometric tests, applying a repertoire-size bias correction to TCR pairs. False discovery rates were estimated in a later analysis by permuting HLA or CMV assignments 20 times. In a later analysis, co-occurring TCRs were grouped with DBSCAN, and TCRdist sequence similarity was added when clustering was performed within HLA-allele-positive subsets. For co-occurrence clustering, repertoires with fewer than 30,000 or more than 120,000 public chains were excluded, along with roughly 5 repertoires with anomalous nucleotide sharing. The source is immuneACCESS, and TCRdb retained only in-frame sequences with V and J called. Part of the clones is not carried over; for the studies checked, unresolved V genes explain less than half of this, and the remainder is unexplained. From that table come the V and J calls and clone size; the DNA was used to work out D and trimming. The sample records roughly 130,000 clones, over 60% of which are singletons. Together, the top ten hold approximately 6.5% of the sample.

Measured from the cysteine to the phenylalanine, the CDR3 is 15 residues long. Of all the DNA, just the CDR3 is kept, 45 bases in frame from base 1. Trimming takes 3 bases from V and 3 bases from J, and the germline ends sit 9 bases apart. CDR1 and CDR2 were assigned from the germline V gene as MDHEN and SYDVKM. Overall results and qualifications from the work: This cohort had only TCR beta chains sequenced, and the lack of alpha or paired-chain data limited which features could be detected. Immune exposure information for the cohort was limited to CMV serostatus. A further reported finding was that TCR beta sequences accurately predicted the HLA-A and HLA-B alleles for most subjects in the first cohort. Compared with equally common non-associated chains, HLA-associated TCR beta chains in a later analysis were more clonally expanded and had lower generation probabilities. Some IMGT-functional V segments, including TRBV6-2 and TRBV6-3, could not be distinguished by the 87-base-pair reads and were therefore excluded. Three of the identified cytomegalovirus-associated TCR beta chains were confirmed in vitro to be specific for cytomegalovirus antigens. In a later analysis, the rate of TCR association differed among HLA loci, with DRB1 alleles having the most associated TCRs and HLA-C alleles having the fewest. A cluster of highly shared sequence variants was judged likely to be a technical artifact of the sequencing pipeline. Most CMV-associated TCR beta chains appeared to be HLA-restricted in a later analysis, and the HLA associations seemed to be driven largely by CMV exposure. According to a later genetic analysis, donors in an Asian-associated ancestry cluster had fewer N-insertions in productive TCRs than the roughly 670-donor mean. In the study, around 150 TCR beta chains were listed as associated with cytomegalovirus. The authors suggested that the approach could potentially be generalized to other disease states and immunological phenotypes. In a later analysis, several top co-occurrence clusters were reported to appear linked to parvovirus B19, influenza, CMV and Epstein-Barr virus. HLA typing was unavailable for some donors at each locus, so association tests used only the typed subset. Across donors, most TCR sequences were observed very rarely, whereas some public TCRs were present in many individuals. V-gene and J-gene trimming of TCR beta chains was associated with a missense DCLRE1C variant in a later genetic analysis, and the association was replicated in an independent cohort. Sequencing depth was assumed to be roughly uniform across donors in the presence/absence analyses, though that assumption may not hold. Assigning TCR associations to individual alleles was difficult when HLA alleles, especially DR and DQ, strongly co-occurred. In both the original and validation cohorts, the classifier was reported to diagnose cytomegalovirus status with high specificity and sensitivity. The earlier analysis of 587 of the donors excluded approximately 15 rarely observed V segments, including chromosome 9 orphons, because counts were too low. In an earlier analysis of 587 of the donors, most TCR beta V segments appeared in productive rearrangements about 87% or about 30% of the time, broadly matching IMGT annotations. A later analysis associated around 16,000 TCR beta sequences with specific HLA alleles at a false discovery rate of 0.05. Linkage disequilibrium might explain the correlated functional status among segregating V segments, but an unknown experimental factor could not be ruled out.

The source of this sequence is an older woman in good health and CMV-seronegative. The sequence joins TRBV28 to TRBJ2-6; the D region possibly corresponds to TRBD2 (6 bases align). The specimen sequenced was PBMCs. In nucleotides, the sequence is TGTGCCAGCAGTTTTGGAGGGGTTGGGGCCAACGTCCTGACTTTC. Its protein reads: CASSFGGVGANVLTF. The reference TRBV28 and TRBJ2-6 proteins fill in what lies around the CDR3, so the full variable domain reads DVKVTQSSRYLVKRTGEKVFLECVQDMDHENMFWYRQDPGLGLRLIYFSYDVKMKEKGDIPEGYSVSREKKERFSLILESASTNQTSMYLCASSFGGVGANVLTFGAGSRLTVL.